The clone carrying this T cell receptor beta chain was seen a handful of times. As yet, its antigen is unknown. One entry per CDR3 protein results from TCRdb running MiXCR on the 5' RACE reads. Among roughly 630,000 distinct CDR3 sequences listed, under 8.5% were seen once. The CDR3 sequence is 15 residues long. The V gene end was trimmed by 3 bases and the J gene end by 2 bases; junction bases not matched to a gene: 5. The V gene's germline CDR1 is SGDLS and CDR2 YYNGEE. The data stem from a study of identical twins. Study-wide results and limits: Sequences that were out-of-frame, alpha and twin-shared displayed an excess of low generation probability. Memory repertoires showed no such pattern, whereas abundant cord blood beta clonotypes carried fewer insertions.

The same data also contributed to another study, on yellow fever vaccine responses in identical twins. That study adds: Vaccine T cell responses of twins reportedly seemed partly convergent and partly personalized.

The TCR was taken from a woman younger than 35 in good health. Source material: PBMCs. The chain is built from TRBV9 and TRBJ2-5, with 9 bases that match TRBD1. The CDR3 is CASSDTTGGQETQYF. In DNA form, the CDR3 reads TGTGCCAGCAGCGATACGACAGGGGGTCAAGAGACCCAGTACTTC.